One and the same sample provided the 14 T cell receptor beta chains below, sequenced in a study of blood T cell repertoires in COVID-19. TCRdb keeps only in-frame clones here, not all; method: immunoSEQ multiplex PCR. The sample holds around 130,000 clones, approximately 86% seen once. The sequencing sample was made of peripheral blood. The receptors derive from a woman aged 45-60 years who had recovered from COVID-19.

The rearrangement joins TRBV9 to TRBJ1-4; 7 positions match TRBD1. Germline V gives CDR1 SGDLS, CDR2 YYNGEE. Losses at the gene ends were 2 bases for V and 10 bases for J; bases not matched to a gene: 5. The CDR3 has 13 residues. This CDR3 is CASSVGQEGKLFF. DNA of the CDR3: TGTGCCAGCAGCGTTGGACAGGAGGGAAAACTGTTTTTT.

The chain combines TRBV9 with TRBJ2-3; 8 nucleotides line up with TRBD2. Germline lookup yields CDR1 SGDLS and CDR2 YYNGEE. The CDR3 totals 16 residues. V dropped 3 bases and J dropped 3; count of bases not matched to a gene: 9. CDR3 DNA sequence: TGTGCCAGCAGCGCGGGGGGGCAACTCGGGACAGATACGCAGTATTTT. Its translation: CASSAGGQLGTDTQYF.

The sample holds many counts of this clone. This chain links TRBV6-5 with TRBJ2-1; 8 positions agree with TRBD1. The germline V gene encodes CDR1 MNHEY and CDR2 SVGAGI. J lost 6 bases, V lost 6 bases, and 10 bases had no gene match. The CDR3 is 15 amino acids. The CDR3 sequence is CASSPRGQVINEQFF. CDR3 nucleotide sequence: TGTGCCAGCAGCCCACGGGGACAGGTCATCAATGAGCAGTTCTTC.

The chain carries TRBV5-4 and TRBJ2-2; 11 bases are shared with TRBD2. J was trimmed by 4 bases and V by 3 bases; bases with no gene match: 5. There are 16 residues in the CDR3. Germline CDR1 SGHNT, CDR2 YYREEE (reference sequence). DNA for the CDR3: TGTGCCAGCAGCTCTGCGACTAGCGGGGTCACCGGGGAGCTGTTTTTT. This gives the protein CASSSATSGVTGELFF. The full variable domain, rest sourced from reference TRBV5-4 and TRBJ2-2, is ETGVTQSPTHLIKTRGQQVTLRCSSQSGHNTVSWYQQALGQGPQFIFQYYREEENGRGNFPPRFSGLQFPNYSSELNVNALELDDSALYLCASSSATSGVTGELFFGEGSRLTVL.

This clone was seen only a few times. CDR3 nucleotide sequence: TGTGCCAGCAGCTCTTTCCAGGGTAACACTGAAGCTTTCTTT. This sequence encodes CASSSFQGNTEAFF. The chain joins TRBV5-4 to TRBJ1-1, with D maybe TRBD1 (5 bases). The ends were cut back, 3 bases at V and 2 bases at J, with 11 bases in the middle. The CDR3 has 14 residues. CDR1 SGHNT and CDR2 YYREEE come from the germline V gene (reference sequence).

This rearrangement joins TRBV29-1 to TRBJ1-3, with a weak D call TRBD1 (6 bases). CDR1 and CDR2 from the germline V gene are SQVTM and ANQGSEA. The CDR3 is made up of 13 amino acids. With 7 bases removed from V and 2 bases from J, the gap between germline ends came to 12 bases. CDR3 nucleotides: TGCAGCGCTTCGAACAGGGCTGGAAACACCATATATTTT. Encoded protein: CSASNRAGNTIYF. Filled out from reference TRBV29-1 and TRBJ1-3, the complete variable domain reads SAVISQKPSRDICQRGTSLTIQCQVDSQVTMMFWYRQQPGQSLTLIATANQGSEATYESGFVIDKFPISRPNLTFSTLTVSNMSPEDSSIYLCSASNRAGNTIYFGEGSWLTVV.

This chain uses TRBV12-3 or TRBV12-4 with TRBJ1-2, with TRBD1 matching 8 bases. J gave up 6 bases and V 6 bases, and 6 bases lay outside the gene matches. This CDR3 region has 13 residues. The CDR3 reads CASRLRQGHGYTF. CDR3 sequence (DNA): TGTGCCAGCAGACTACGACAGGGGCATGGCTACACCTTC.

There are a few counts of this clone. This chain links TRBV30 with TRBJ2-7; 7 bases fit TRBD2. Germline-derived CDR1 and CDR2 are GTSNPN and SVGIG (reference sequence). This CDR3 comprises 15 residues. The V gene end was trimmed by 0 bases and the J gene end by 3 bases; junction bases not matched to a gene: 8. As DNA, the CDR3 is TGTGCCTGGAGTGTGGGAAGCGGGACCTACTACGAGCAGTACTTC. This translates into CAWSVGSGTYYEQYF.

The chain links TRBV3-1 (or the pseudogene TRBV3-2) to TRBJ2-7; 7 bases fit TRBD1. J was trimmed by 6 bases and V by 0 bases; bases with no gene match: 14. CDR3 length: 17 amino acids. In germline, CDR1 is LGHDT, CDR2 YNNKEL (reference sequence). The CDR3 nucleotides are TGTGCCAGCAGCCAAGATGGAGGACAGGTCGTTCAGGGCGAGCAGTACTTC. It encodes CASSQDGGQVVQGEQYF.

The gene calls are TRBV7-9 and TRBJ1-4; no definite D call. V was cut by 4 bases and J by 0 bases, with 12 bases left in between. Germline V gene sequence: CDR1 SEHNR, CDR2 FQNEAQ (reference sequence). The CDR3 totals 16 residues. CDR3 protein: CASSSANRATNEKLFF. The CDR3 DNA follows: TGTGCCAGCAGCTCCGCAAACAGAGCAACTAATGAAAAACTGTTTTTT.

The chain's CDR3 is CASSDTVGPGNTIYF. CDR3 DNA: TGTGCCAGTAGTGATACAGTGGGCCCTGGAAACACCATATATTTT. The chain joins TRBV19 to TRBJ1-3; D uncertain. CDR1 and CDR2 (germline): LNHDA, SQIVND (reference sequence). Trimming stripped 5 bases from V and 2 bases from J, with 13 bases between. The CDR3 sequence is 15 residues long.

The rearrangement joins TRBV5-1 to TRBJ1-2; 8 bases line up with TRBD1. Germline V gives CDR1 SGHRS, CDR2 YFSETQ. The trim removed 4 bases at V and 6 bases at J, leaving 2 bases unmatched. The CDR3 totals 12 residues. Written as DNA, the CDR3 is TGCGCCAGCAGCACACAGGGGGATGGCTACACCTTC. This gives the protein CASSTQGDGYTF. The entire variable domain, with the rest obtained from reference TRBV5-1 and TRBJ1-2, is as follows: KAGVTQTPRYLIKTRGQQVTLSCSPISGHRSVSWYQQTPGQGLQFLFEYFSETQRNKGNFPGRFSGRQFSNSRSEMNVSTLELGDSALYLCASSTQGDGYTFGSGTRLTVV.

The V gene is TRBV21-1, the J gene TRBJ1-1; the table assigns TRBD1, which was not confirmed against the DNA. TRBV21-1 has pseudogene status. There are 16 residues in the CDR3. The CDR3 sequence is CASSKLAGGLGTEAFF. CDR3 DNA sequence: TGTGCCAGCAGCAAACTTGCAGGGGGCTTGGGCACTGAAGCTTTCTTT.

The chain combines TRBV1 with TRBJ2-3; the table gives TRBD2 as D, unverified against the DNA. TRBV1 is designated a pseudogene. The CDR3 is 19 amino acids. CDR3 loop: CTSIWSAVPGLTITDTQYF. The CDR3 bases are TGCACCAGCATTTGGTCGGCCGTGCCGGGACTTACGATCACAGATACGCAGTATTTT.